This is a list of T cell receptor beta chains from one sample in a study of shared T cell receptors in the human thymus. Sequencing used immunoSEQ multiplex PCR; TCRdb keeps in-frame clones, though not all of them. The top ten clones hold approximately 0.01% of a sample with about 730,000 clones, around 85% of them seen once. This sample was shared with a second study, whose subject was human thymus T cells.

The sequenced sample consisted of thymocytes. The receptors here all came from a girl less than two years old with a congenital heart defect. The CDR3 runs from the conserved cysteine through the conserved F or W. Each record gives: clone size, V gene, D gene, J gene, CDR3 length, CDR3 protein, CDR3 DNA. A D gene is named only where the DNA matches it firmly. Expanded clones get a size class; other rows say once, few or many, or leave the size out.

size: .; V: TRBV11-2; D: TRBD1; J: TRBJ1-1; length: 16; CDR3: CASSLDGDRLNTEAFF; DNA: TGTGCCAGCAGCTTAGATGGGGACAGGTTGAACACTGAAGCTTTCTTT
size: .; V: TRBV7-8; D: TRBD2; J: TRBJ2-1; length: 16; CDR3: CASSLERGSSYNEQFF; DNA: TGTGCCAGCAGCTTAGAGCGGGGGAGCTCCTACAATGAGCAGTTCTTC
size: .; V: TRBV11-2; D: .; J: TRBJ1-2; length: 16; CDR3: CASSRITGSENYGYTF; DNA: TGTGCCAGCAGCAGAATTACAGGTTCCGAAAACTATGGCTACACCTTC
size: .; V: TRBV7-9; D: .; J: TRBJ1-3; length: 16; CDR3: CASSFGVGLSGNTIYF; DNA: TGTGCCAGCAGCTTTGGGGTCGGACTCTCTGGAAACACCATATATTTT
size: .; V: TRBV15; D: TRBD2; J: TRBJ2-1; length: 14; CDR3: CATSTGLNLNEQFF; DNA: TGTGCCACCAGCACGGGACTAAATCTCAATGAGCAGTTCTTC
size: .; V: TRBV27; D: .; J: TRBJ1-6; length: 13; CDR3: CASSLGPNSPLHF; DNA: TGTGCCAGCAGTTTGGGCCCTAATTCACCCCTCCACTTT
size: .; V: TRBV2; D: TRBD1; J: TRBJ1-6; length: 13; CDR3: CASKTGGQSPLHF; DNA: TGTGCCAGCAAGACAGGGGGCCAATCACCCCTCCACTTT
size: once; V: TRBV7-8; D: .; J: TRBJ2-7; length: 15; CDR3: CASSLRVLGGYEQYF; DNA: TGTGCCAGCAGTCTCCGGGTCCTAGGGGGCTACGAGCAGTACTTC
size: .; V: TRBV10-2; D: .; J: TRBJ1-2; length: 14; CDR3: CASSESQGSYGYTF; DNA: TGCGCCAGCAGTGAGTCCCAGGGGAGCTATGGCTACACCTTC
size: .; V: TRBV9; D: .; J: TRBJ1-4; length: 15; CDR3: CASSANGGFGEKLFF; DNA: TGTGCCAGCAGCGCAAACGGGGGGTTCGGTGAAAAACTGTTTTTT
size: .; V: TRBV7-9; D: .; J: TRBJ2-7; length: 14; CDR3: CASSLAGGGLEQYF; DNA: TGTGCCAGCAGCTTAGCAGGAGGGGGCTTGGAGCAGTACTTC
size: .; V: TRBV7-2; D: .; J: TRBJ1-1; length: 11; CDR3: CASSPEGGAFF; DNA: TGTGCCAGCAGCCCGGAGGGTGGGGCTTTCTTT
size: .; V: TRBV29-1; D: TRBD2; J: TRBJ2-1; length: 13; CDR3: CSVGAGGGNEQFF; DNA: TGCAGCGTGGGAGCGGGGGGCGGCAATGAGCAGTTCTTC
size: .; V: TRBV7-6; D: .; J: TRBJ1-1; length: 14; CDR3: CASSEMAENTEAFF; DNA: TGTGCCAGCAGCGAAATGGCCGAGAACACTGAAGCTTTCTTT
size: once; V: TRBV7-2; D: .; J: TRBJ1-6; length: 15; CDR3: CASSQKTAFNSPLHF; DNA: TGTGCCAGCAGCCAGAAGACAGCTTTTAATTCACCCCTCCACTTT
size: once; V: TRBV7-6; D: .; J: TRBJ2-7; length: 16; CDR3: CASSPRDWIGDYEQYF; DNA: TGTGCCAGCAGCCCCCGAGACTGGATAGGAGACTACGAGCAGTACTTC
size: .; V: TRBV7-4; D: TRBD1; J: TRBJ1-1; length: 15; CDR3: CASSPGGTGDTEAFF; DNA: TGTGCCAGCAGCCCAGGAGGGACAGGGGACACTGAAGCTTTCTTT
size: .; V: TRBV9; D: TRBD1; J: TRBJ1-2; length: 16; CDR3: CASSGRGQGANYGYTF; DNA: TGTGCCAGCAGCGGACGGGGACAGGGAGCTAACTATGGCTACACCTTC
size: .; V: TRBV19; D: TRBD1; J: TRBJ1-1; length: 14; CDR3: CASELGQANTEAFF; DNA: TGTGCCAGCGAACTGGGACAGGCGAACACTGAAGCTTTCTTT
size: .; V: TRBV10-1; D: TRBD2; J: TRBJ2-1; length: 14; CDR3: CASSSGGAYNEQFF; DNA: TGCGCCAGCAGTAGCGGGGGGGCCTACAATGAGCAGTTCTTC
size: .; V: TRBV5-1; D: .; J: TRBJ2-3; length: 15; CDR3: CASSFPPGSRNTQYF; DNA: TGCGCCAGCAGCTTCCCCCCGGGTTCACGGAATACGCAGTATTTT
size: .; V: TRBV7-9; D: TRBD1; J: TRBJ1-3; length: 19; CDR3: CASATMLDRGALTGNTIYF; DNA: TGTGCCAGCGCCACCATGTTGGACAGGGGGGCTTTAACTGGAAACACCATATATTTT
size: .; V: TRBV25-1; D: TRBD1; J: TRBJ1-1; length: 16; CDR3: CASSEYMTGVNTEAFF; DNA: TGTGCCAGCAGTGAATACATGACAGGGGTGAACACTGAAGCTTTCTTT
size: .; V: TRBV28; D: TRBD1; J: TRBJ1-5; length: 17; CDR3: CASRTWGQGATNQPQHF; DNA: TGTGCCAGCAGAACGTGGGGACAGGGGGCGACCAATCAGCCCCAGCATTTT
size: .; V: TRBV7-9; D: TRBD1; J: TRBJ1-4; length: 18; CDR3: CASSPPGDRGKANEKLFF; DNA: TGTGCCAGCAGCCCCCCCGGGGACAGGGGGAAAGCTAATGAAAAACTGTTTTTT
size: .; V: TRBV2; D: TRBD1; J: TRBJ2-2; length: 14; CDR3: CASRGQGATGELFF; DNA: TGTGCCAGCAGGGGACAGGGGGCAACCGGGGAGCTGTTTTTT
size: .; V: TRBV7-2; D: .; J: TRBJ1-4; length: 16; CDR3: CASSPQNRPGNEKLFF; DNA: TGTGCCAGCAGCCCCCAGAACAGGCCCGGAAATGAAAAACTGTTTTTT
size: .; V: TRBV6-1; D: TRBD1; J: TRBJ1-2; length: 16; CDR3: CASSAASMTGNYGYTF; DNA: TGTGCCAGCAGTGCGGCATCGATGACAGGGAACTATGGCTACACCTTC
size: .; V: TRBV19; D: TRBD1; J: TRBJ2-5; length: 19; CDR3: CASSISLFGSTGVSETQYF; DNA: TGTGCCAGTAGTATTTCCCTTTTTGGGTCTACAGGGGTGAGTGAGACCCAGTACTTC
size: once; V: TRBV14; D: TRBD1; J: TRBJ2-5; length: 17; CDR3: CASSQEGQGSLLETQYF; DNA: TGTGCCAGCAGCCAAGAGGGACAGGGAAGTCTGTTAGAGACCCAGTACTTC
size: .; V: TRBV18; D: TRBD1; J: TRBJ1-2; length: 14; CDR3: CASSHWDRGSGYTF; DNA: TGTGCCAGCTCACATTGGGACAGGGGATCTGGCTACACCTTC
size: .; V: TRBV6-5; D: .; J: TRBJ2-7; length: 12; CDR3: CATRTDSYEQYF; DNA: TGTGCCACCCGGACTGACTCCTACGAGCAGTACTTC